The clone carrying this T cell receptor (beta chain) is a singleton in its sample. Its target is unknown. Amplified TCR beta CDR3 regions derived from RNA transcripts. First-round RT-PCR targeting the TCR CDR3 was performed with the HTBI primer set. TCRdb re-derived calls from the multiplex PCR reads in MiXCR, one entry per CDR3 protein. In the table there are approximately 400,000 distinct CDR3 sequences, more than 14% of which are singletons. These data are taken from a study of T cells in Graves' hyperthyroidism and ophthalmopathy. Study in general: Specimen type is peripheral blood, collected at initial diagnosis prior to any treatment.

Each person with ophthalmopathy scored at least 3 on the Clinical Activity Score, reached NOSPECS grade 4 or higher, and had been ill under 3 months. Germline assignment: CDR1 SGHTA and CDR2 FQGNSA. The CDR3 spans 18 residues. The ends lost 4 bases at V and 0 bases at J; junction bases unmatched: 13. Whole-study findings and limits: By a 13 V-J model, ophthalmopathy was set apart from stable hyperthyroidism.

The chain links TRBV7-2 to TRBJ2-3; 7 nucleotides match TRBD2. This receptor was identified in a woman younger than 45 with Graves' ophthalmopathy. What was sequenced was blood. CDR3 in amino acids: CASSSRAKAGTSTDTQYF. The CDR3 nucleotides are TGTGCCAGCAGCTCCAGGGCCAAAGCGGGAACTAGCACAGATACGCAGTATTTT.